This T cell receptor beta chain was obtained from a study of blood T cell repertoires in COVID-19. Across the study: Some COVID-19 samples were acute and others convalescent; all came from the United States, Italy and Spain.

Participants reported their clinical history, and cohort assignment relied on those reports. Some clones are missing from TCRdb's copy, which holds only in-frame ones; the method was immunoSEQ multiplex PCR. Of around 280,000 clones listed, around 90% were seen once; the top ten hold around 1.7%. This CDR3 spans 15 amino acids. V was cut by 5 bases and J by 0 bases, with 10 bases left in between. Looked up from germline, CDR1 is SEHNR and CDR2 is FQNEAQ (reference sequence). The V and J genes are TRBV7-9 and TRBJ1-4, with unresolved D. The source is a woman between 18 and 29 years old with acute COVID-19. The sequenced material came from PBMCs or T cells enriched from blood (not recorded which). The CDR3 sequence is CASSPGEATNEKLFF. Written as DNA, the CDR3 is TGTGCCAGCAGCCCTGGGGAGGCAACTAATGAAAAACTGTTTTTT. Variable domain in full (rest from reference TRBV7-9 and TRBJ1-4): DTGVSQNPRHKITKRGQNVTFRCDPISEHNRLYWYRQTLGQGPEFLTYFQNEAQLEKSRLLSDRFSAERPKGSFSTLEIQRTEQGDSAMYLCASSPGEATNEKLFFGSGTQLSVL.